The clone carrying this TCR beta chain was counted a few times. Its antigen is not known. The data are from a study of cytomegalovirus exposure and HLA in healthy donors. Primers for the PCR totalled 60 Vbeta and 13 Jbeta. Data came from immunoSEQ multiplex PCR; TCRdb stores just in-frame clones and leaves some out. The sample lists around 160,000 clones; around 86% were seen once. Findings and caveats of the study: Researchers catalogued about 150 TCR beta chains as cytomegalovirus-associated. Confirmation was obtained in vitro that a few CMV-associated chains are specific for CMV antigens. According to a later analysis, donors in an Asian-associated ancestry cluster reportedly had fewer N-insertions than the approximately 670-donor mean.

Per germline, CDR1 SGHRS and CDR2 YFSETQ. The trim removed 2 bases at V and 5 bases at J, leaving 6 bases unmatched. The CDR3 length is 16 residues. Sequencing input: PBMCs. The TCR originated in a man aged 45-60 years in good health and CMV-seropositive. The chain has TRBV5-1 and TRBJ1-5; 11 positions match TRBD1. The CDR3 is CASSLMGQGDDQPQHF. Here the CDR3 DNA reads TGCGCCAGCAGCTTAATGGGACAGGGGGACGATCAGCCCCAGCATTTT.